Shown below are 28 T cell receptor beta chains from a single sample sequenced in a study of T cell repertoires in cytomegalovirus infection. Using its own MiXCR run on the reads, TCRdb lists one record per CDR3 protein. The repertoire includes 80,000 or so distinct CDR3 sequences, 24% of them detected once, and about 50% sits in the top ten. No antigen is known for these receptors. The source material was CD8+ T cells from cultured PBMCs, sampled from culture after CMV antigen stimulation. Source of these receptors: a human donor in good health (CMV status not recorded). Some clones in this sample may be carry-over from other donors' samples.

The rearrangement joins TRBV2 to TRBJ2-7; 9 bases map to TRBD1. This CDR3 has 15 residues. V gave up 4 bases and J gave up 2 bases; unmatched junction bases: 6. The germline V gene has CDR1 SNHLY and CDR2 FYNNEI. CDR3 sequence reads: CASSVPGQGPYEQYF. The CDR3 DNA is TGTGCCAGCAGTGTCCCGGGACAGGGACCCTACGAGCAGTACTTC.

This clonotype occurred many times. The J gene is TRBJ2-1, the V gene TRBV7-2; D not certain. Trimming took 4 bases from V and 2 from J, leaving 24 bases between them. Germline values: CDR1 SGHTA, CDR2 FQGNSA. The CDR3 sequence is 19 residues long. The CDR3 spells CASSSPTIWGTRPYNEQFF. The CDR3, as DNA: TGTGCCAGCAGCTCCCCAACCATATGGGGAACCCGACCCTACAATGAGCAGTTCTTC.

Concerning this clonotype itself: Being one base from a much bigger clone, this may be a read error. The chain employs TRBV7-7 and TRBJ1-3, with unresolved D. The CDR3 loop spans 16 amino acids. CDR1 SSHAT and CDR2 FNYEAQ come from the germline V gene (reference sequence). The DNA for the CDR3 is TGTGCTAGCAACTTAAGGACCCCAGGCCCTGGAAACACCATATATTTT. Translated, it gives CASNLRTPGPGNTIYF.

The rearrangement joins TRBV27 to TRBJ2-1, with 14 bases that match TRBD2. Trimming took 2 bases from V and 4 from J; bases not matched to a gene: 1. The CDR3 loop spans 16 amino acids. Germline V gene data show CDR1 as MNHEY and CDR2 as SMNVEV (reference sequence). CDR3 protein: CASSLGLAGGYNEQFF. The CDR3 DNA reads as TGTGCCAGCAGTTTAGGACTAGCGGGAGGTTACAATGAGCAGTTCTTC.

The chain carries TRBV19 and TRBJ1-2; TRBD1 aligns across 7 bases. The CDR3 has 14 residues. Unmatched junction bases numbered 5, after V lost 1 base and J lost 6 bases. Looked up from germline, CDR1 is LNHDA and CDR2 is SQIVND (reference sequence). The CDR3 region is CASSIAWTGDGYTF. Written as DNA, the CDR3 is TGTGCCAGTAGTATAGCCTGGACAGGCGATGGCTACACCTTC.

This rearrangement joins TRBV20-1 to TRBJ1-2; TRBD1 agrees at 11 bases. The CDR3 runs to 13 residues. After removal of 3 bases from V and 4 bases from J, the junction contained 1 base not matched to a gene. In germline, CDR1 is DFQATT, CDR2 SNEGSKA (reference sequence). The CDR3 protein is CSARDRGLYGYTF. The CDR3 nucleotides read TGCAGTGCTAGGGACAGGGGGCTCTATGGCTACACCTTC.

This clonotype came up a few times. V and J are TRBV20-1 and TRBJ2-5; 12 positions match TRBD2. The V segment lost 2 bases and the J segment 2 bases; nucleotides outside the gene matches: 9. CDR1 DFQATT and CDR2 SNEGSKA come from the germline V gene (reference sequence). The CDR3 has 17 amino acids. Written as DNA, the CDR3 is TGCAGTGCTAGACTAGCGGGGGGGATTCCACAACAAGAGACCCAGTACTTC. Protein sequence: CSARLAGGIPQQETQYF.

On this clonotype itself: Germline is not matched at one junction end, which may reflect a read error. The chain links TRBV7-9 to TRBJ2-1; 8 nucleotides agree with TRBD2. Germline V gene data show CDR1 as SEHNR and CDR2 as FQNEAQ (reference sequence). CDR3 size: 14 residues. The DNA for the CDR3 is TGTGCCAACAGCTTGCAGCGGGGGTCCAATGAGCAGTTCTTC. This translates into CANSLQRGSNEQFF.

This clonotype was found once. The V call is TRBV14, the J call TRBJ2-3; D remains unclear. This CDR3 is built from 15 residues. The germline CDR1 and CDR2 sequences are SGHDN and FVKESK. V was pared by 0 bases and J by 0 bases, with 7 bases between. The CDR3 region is CASSQDSPSTDTQYF. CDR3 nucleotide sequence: TGTGCCAGCAGCCAAGACAGTCCTAGCACAGATACGCAGTATTTT.

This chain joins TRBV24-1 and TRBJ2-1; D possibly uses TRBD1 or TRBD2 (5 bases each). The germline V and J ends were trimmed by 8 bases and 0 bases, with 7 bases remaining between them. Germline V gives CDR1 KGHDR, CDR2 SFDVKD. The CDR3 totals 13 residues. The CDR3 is CATTGTSYNEQFF. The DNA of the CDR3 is TGTGCCACCACAGGGACCTCCTACAATGAGCAGTTCTTC.

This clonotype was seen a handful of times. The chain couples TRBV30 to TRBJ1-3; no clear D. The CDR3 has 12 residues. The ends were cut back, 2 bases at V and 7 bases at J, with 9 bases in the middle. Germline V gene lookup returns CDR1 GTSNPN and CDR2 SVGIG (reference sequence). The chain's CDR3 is CAWSIQGNTIYF. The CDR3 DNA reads TGTGCCTGGAGTATACAAGGGAACACCATATATTTT.

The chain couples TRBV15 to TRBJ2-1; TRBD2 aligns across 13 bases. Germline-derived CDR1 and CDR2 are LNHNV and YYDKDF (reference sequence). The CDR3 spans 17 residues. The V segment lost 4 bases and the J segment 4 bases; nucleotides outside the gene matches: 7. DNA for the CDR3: TGTGCCACCAGCACCGGACTAGCGGGGGCCAGATACAATGAGCAGTTCTTC. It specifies CATSTGLAGARYNEQFF.

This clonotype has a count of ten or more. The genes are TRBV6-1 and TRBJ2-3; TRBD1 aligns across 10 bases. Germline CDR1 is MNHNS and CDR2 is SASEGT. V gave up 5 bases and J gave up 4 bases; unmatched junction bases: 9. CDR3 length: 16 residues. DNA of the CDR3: TGTGCCAGCAGTTCACCCCCCGGACAGGGGGCAGATACGCAGTATTTT. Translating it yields CASSSPPGQGADTQYF.

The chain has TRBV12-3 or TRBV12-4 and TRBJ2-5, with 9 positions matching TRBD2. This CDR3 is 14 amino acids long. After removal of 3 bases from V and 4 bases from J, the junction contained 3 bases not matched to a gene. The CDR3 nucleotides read TGTGCCAGCAGTTTGACTAGCGGAGCAGAGACCCAGTACTTC. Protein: CASSLTSGAETQYF.

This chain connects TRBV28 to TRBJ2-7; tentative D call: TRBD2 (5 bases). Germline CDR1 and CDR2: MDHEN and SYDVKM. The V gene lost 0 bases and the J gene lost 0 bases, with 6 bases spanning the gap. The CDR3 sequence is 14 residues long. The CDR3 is CASSLWRDSYEQYF. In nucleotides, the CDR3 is TGTGCCAGCAGTTTATGGAGGGACTCCTACGAGCAGTACTTC.

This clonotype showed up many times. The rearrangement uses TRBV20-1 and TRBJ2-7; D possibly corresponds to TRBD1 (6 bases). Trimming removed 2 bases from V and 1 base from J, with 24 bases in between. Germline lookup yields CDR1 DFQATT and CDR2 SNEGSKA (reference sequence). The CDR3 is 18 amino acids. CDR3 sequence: CSARSTRQGSGVSYEQYF. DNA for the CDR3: TGCAGTGCTAGATCAACAAGGCAGGGGTCCGGTGTATCCTACGAGCAGTACTTC.

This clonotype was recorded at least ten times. DNA for the CDR3: TGTGCCAGCAGCTCCAAAGCCAGACTGATTTCTGGGGCCAACGTCCTGACTTTC. It specifies CASSSKARLISGANVLTF. V usage is TRBV7-6 and J usage is TRBJ2-6; D remains ambiguous. V was clipped by 4 bases and J by 1 base, with 17 bases between them. Germline CDR1 and CDR2: SGHVS and FNYEAQ. CDR3 size: 18 residues.

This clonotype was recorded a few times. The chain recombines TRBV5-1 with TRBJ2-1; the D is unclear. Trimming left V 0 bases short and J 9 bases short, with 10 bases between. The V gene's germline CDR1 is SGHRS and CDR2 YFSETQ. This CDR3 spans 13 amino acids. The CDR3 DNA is TGCGCCAGCAGCTTGGAAGTTTTGCTTGAGCAGTTCTTC. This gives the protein CASSLEVLLEQFF.

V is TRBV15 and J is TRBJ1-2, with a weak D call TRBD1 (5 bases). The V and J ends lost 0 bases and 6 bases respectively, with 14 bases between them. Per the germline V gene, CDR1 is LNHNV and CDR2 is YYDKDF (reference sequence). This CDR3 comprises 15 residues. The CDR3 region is CATSRDNTGPDGYTF. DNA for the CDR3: TGTGCCACCAGCAGAGATAACACAGGTCCGGATGGCTACACCTTC.

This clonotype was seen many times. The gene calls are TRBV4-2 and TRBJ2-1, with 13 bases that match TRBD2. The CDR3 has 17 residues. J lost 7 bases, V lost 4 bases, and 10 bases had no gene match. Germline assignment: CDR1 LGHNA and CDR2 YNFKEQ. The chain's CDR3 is CASSPTSGGPLENEQFF. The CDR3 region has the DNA TGTGCCAGCAGCCCGACTAGCGGGGGGCCCTTGGAGAATGAGCAGTTCTTC.

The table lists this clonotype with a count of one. The CDR3 here is CSARDLGNEQYF. CDR3 sequence (DNA): TGCAGTGCTAGAGATCTGGGGAACGAGCAGTACTTC. This rearrangement joins TRBV20-1 to TRBJ2-7; unclear D gene. V lost 0 bases to trimming and J lost 5 bases, with 8 bases between them. Per the germline V gene, CDR1 is DFQATT and CDR2 is SNEGSKA (reference sequence). The CDR3 runs to 12 residues.

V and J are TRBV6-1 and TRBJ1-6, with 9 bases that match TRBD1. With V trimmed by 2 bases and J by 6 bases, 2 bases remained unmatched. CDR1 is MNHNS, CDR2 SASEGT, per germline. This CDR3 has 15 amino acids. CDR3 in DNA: TGTGCCAGCAGTGAATGGGGACAGGGTAATTCACCCCTCCACTTT. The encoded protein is CASSEWGQGNSPLHF.

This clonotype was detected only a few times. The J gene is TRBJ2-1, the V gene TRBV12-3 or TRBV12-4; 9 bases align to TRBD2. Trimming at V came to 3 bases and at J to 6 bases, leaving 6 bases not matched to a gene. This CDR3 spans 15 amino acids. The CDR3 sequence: CASSFGAGGPNEQFF. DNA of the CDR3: TGTGCCAGCAGTTTTGGCGCGGGGGGGCCCAATGAGCAGTTCTTC.

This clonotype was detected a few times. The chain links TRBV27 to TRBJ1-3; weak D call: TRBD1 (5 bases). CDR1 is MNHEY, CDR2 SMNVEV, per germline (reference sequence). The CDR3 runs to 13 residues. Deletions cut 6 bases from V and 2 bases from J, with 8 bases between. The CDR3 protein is CASSSGAGNTIYF. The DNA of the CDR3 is TGTGCCAGCAGCTCGGGGGCTGGAAACACCATATATTTT.

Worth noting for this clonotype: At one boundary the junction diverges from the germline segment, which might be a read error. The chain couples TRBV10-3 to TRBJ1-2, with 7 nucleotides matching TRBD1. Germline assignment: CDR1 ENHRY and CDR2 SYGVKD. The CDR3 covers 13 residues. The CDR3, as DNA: TGTGCCATCAGTGACCAGGGGGTGTATGACTACACCTTC. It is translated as CAISDQGVYDYTF.

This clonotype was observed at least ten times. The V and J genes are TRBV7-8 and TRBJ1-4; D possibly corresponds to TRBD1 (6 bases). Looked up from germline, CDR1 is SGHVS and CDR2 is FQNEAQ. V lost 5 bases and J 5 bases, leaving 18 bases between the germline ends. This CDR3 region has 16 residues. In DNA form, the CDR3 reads TGTGCCAGCAGCCCGGGGGGCCGCATAGGGAATGAAAAACTGTTTTTT. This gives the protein CASSPGGRIGNEKLFF.

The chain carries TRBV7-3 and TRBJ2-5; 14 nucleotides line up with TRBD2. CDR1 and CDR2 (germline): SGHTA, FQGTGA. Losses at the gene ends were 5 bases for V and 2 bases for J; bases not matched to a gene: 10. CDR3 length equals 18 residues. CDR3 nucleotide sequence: TGTGCCAGCAGCCCGAAGCCCCGGACTAGCGGGGGGCAAGAGACCCAGTACTTC. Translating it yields CASSPKPRTSGGQETQYF.

The DNA for the CDR3 is TGCAGTGCCCTAGAGACCGGGTCTGACTACGAGCAGTACTTC. It encodes CSALETGSDYEQYF. The rearrangement uses TRBV20-1 and TRBJ2-7; D uncertain. V was clipped by 6 bases and J by 3 bases, with 18 bases between them. The germline V gene has CDR1 DFQATT and CDR2 SNEGSKA (reference sequence). This CDR3 spans 14 amino acids.